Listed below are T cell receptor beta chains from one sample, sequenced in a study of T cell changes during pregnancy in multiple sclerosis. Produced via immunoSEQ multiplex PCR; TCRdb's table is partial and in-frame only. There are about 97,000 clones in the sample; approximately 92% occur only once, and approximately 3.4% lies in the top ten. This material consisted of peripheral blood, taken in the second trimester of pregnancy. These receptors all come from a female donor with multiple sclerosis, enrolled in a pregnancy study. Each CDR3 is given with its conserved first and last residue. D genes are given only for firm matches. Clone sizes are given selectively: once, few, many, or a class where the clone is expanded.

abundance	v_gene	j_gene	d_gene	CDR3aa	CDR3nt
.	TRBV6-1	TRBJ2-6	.	CASSIRSRANVLTF	TGTGCCAGCAGTATCCGGTCTCGGGCCAACGTCCTGACTTTC
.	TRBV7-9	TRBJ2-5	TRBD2	CASSTRLADQETQYF	TGTGCCAGCAGCACCCGACTAGCGGATCAAGAGACCCAGTACTTC
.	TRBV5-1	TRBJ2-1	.	CASSSLLQTGSSYNEQFF	TGCGCCAGCAGCTCGCTCCTCCAGACTGGGAGCTCCTACAATGAGCAGTTCTTC
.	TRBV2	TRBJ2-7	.	CASTPWSSYEQYF	TGTGCCAGCACCCCCTGGAGCTCCTACGAGCAGTACTTC
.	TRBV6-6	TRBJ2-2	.	CASSYSKGANTGELFF	TGTGCCAGCAGTTACTCGAAGGGGGCGAACACCGGGGAGCTGTTTTTT
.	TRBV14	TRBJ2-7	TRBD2	CASSQDPGLAGSEQYF	TGTGCCAGCAGCCAAGATCCGGGACTAGCGGGATCCGAGCAGTACTTC
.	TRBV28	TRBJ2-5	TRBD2	CASSVIAGGPRETQYF	TGTGCCAGCAGTGTCATAGCGGGAGGGCCTAGGGAGACCCAGTACTTC
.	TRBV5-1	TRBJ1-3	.	CASSPGGGSGNTIYF	TGCGCCAGCAGCCCGGGAGGGGGCTCTGGAAACACCATATATTTT
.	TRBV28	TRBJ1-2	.	CASRRVLERYTF	TGTGCCAGCAGGAGGGTGTTGGAACGCTACACCTTC
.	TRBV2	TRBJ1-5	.	CASSVGGASNQPQHF	TGTGCCAGCAGTGTCGGAGGGGCAAGCAATCAGCCCCAGCATTTT
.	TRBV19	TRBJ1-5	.	CASSILTGLASNQPQHF	TGTGCCAGTAGTATTCTAACAGGCCTCGCGAGCAATCAGCCCCAGCATTTT
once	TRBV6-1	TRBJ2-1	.	CASFGVFRYGNEQFF	TGTGCCAGCTTCGGGGTATTCCGGTACGGCAATGAGCAGTTCTTC
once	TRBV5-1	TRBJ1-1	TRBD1	CASTIGGTDTEAFF	TGCGCCAGCACCATAGGGGGGACAGACACTGAAGCTTTCTTT
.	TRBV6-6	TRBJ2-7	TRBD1	CASVAGDRGHEQYF	TGTGCCAGCGTGGCGGGGGACAGGGGACACGAGCAGTACTTC
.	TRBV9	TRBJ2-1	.	CASSVVRGTLQFF	TGTGCCAGCAGCGTAGTGAGGGGGACCCTGCAGTTCTTC
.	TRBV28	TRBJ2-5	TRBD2	CASSPQGPSGRNRQETQYF	TGTGCCAGCAGTCCCCAGGGGCCTAGCGGGAGGAATAGACAAGAGACCCAGTACTTC
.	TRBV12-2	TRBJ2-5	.	CASRLGTSGTQETQYF	TGTGCAAGTCGCCTGGGGACTAGCGGGACCCAAGAGACCCAGTACTTC
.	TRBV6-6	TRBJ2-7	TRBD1	CASTKQGAGNEQYF	TGTGCCAGCACAAAACAGGGGGCGGGGAACGAGCAGTACTTC
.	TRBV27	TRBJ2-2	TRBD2	CASSLLPLAGVTGELFF	TGTGCCAGCAGTTTATTACCTCTAGCGGGAGTTACCGGGGAGCTGTTTTTT
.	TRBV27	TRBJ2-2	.	CASSLSGVDLRTGELFF	TGTGCCAGCAGTTTATCCGGGGTGGACCTACGCACCGGGGAGCTGTTTTTT
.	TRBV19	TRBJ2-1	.	CASSLGGSNEQFF	TGTGCCAGTAGCTTAGGGGGTTCCAATGAGCAGTTCTTC
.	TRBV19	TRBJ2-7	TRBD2	CASSSTRLAGDEQYF	TGTGCCAGTAGTTCAACGAGACTAGCGGGAGACGAGCAGTACTTC
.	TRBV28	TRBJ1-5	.	CASSFPLAPQHF	TGTGCCAGCAGTTTCCCCCTAGCGCCCCAGCATTTT
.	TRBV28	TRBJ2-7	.	CASSLIQAFSYEQYF	TGTGCCAGCAGTTTAATACAGGCTTTCTCCTACGAGCAGTACTTC
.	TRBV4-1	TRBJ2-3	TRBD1	CASSLTGQGADTQYF	TGCGCCAGCAGCCTGACGGGCCAGGGGGCAGATACGCAGTATTTT
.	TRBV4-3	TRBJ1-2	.	CASSQEGGAYGYTF	TGCGCCAGCAGCCAAGAAGGGGGAGCCTATGGCTACACCTTC
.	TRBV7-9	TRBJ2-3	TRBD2	CASTLDVGLAGTDTQYF	TGTGCCAGCACCCTAGACGTGGGGCTAGCGGGGACAGATACGCAGTATTTT
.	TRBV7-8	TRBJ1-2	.	CASSLQAGIYGYTF	TGTGCCAGCAGCTTGCAGGCAGGGATCTATGGCTACACCTTC
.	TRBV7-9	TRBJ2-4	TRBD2	CASSRRSGSWDIQYF	TGTGCCAGCAGCAGAAGAAGCGGGAGTTGGGACATTCAGTACTTC
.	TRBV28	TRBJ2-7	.	CASSRGLWPYEQYF	TGTGCCAGCAGCCGTGGACTATGGCCCTACGAGCAGTACTTC
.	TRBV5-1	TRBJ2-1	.	CASSLWSGNRNEQFF	TGCGCCAGCAGCCTTTGGTCAGGGAACAGGAATGAGCAGTTCTTC
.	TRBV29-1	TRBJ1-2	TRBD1	CSVARGQGNGYTF	TGCAGCGTGGCCCGGGGACAGGGGAATGGCTACACCTTC
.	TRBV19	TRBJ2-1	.	CASSIRTDNEQFF	TGTGCCAGTAGTATTAGGACAGACAATGAGCAGTTCTTC
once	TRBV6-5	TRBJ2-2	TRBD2	CASRWSGRDGELFF	TGTGCCAGCAGGTGGAGCGGGAGGGACGGGGAGCTGTTTTTT
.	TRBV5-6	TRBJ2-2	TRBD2	CASSFDLAGGTGELFF	TGTGCCAGCAGCTTCGATCTAGCGGGAGGTACCGGGGAGCTGTTTTTT
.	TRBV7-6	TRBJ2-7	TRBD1	CASSLALGQLQYF	TGTGCCAGCAGCTTAGCGTTGGGACAGCTGCAGTACTTC
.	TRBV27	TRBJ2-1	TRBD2	CASSSSGTSEGEQFF	TGTGCCAGCAGTTCTTCCGGGACTAGCGAGGGTGAGCAGTTCTTC
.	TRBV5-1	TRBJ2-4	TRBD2	CASSLVGLASKGDIQYF	TGCGCCAGCAGCTTGGTAGGACTAGCGTCAAAGGGGGACATTCAGTACTTC
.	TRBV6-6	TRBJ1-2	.	CASTHGGLYGYTF	TGTGCCAGCACCCACGGGGGTCTCTATGGCTACACCTTC
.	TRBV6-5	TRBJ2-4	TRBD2	CASSKISGRSNIQYF	TGTGCCAGCAGTAAGATTAGCGGGAGGAGCAACATTCAGTACTTC
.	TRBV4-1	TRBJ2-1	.	CASSTRENEQFF	TGCGCCAGCAGCACCCGCGAAAATGAGCAGTTCTTC
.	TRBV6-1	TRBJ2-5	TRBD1	CASSESRGSETQYF	TGTGCCAGCAGTGAAAGCAGGGGGTCAGAGACCCAGTACTTC
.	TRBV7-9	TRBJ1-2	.	CASRTGQLNYGYTF	TGTGCCAGCAGAACGGGACAACTCAACTATGGCTACACCTTC
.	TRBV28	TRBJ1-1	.	CASSPGTRQGAFF	TGTGCCAGCAGTCCAGGGACTCGGCAGGGAGCTTTCTTT
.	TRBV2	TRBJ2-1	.	CARAVYNEQFF	TGTGCGAGAGCGGTCTACAATGAGCAGTTCTTC
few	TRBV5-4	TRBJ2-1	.	CASSLIQRRSYNEQFF	TGTGCCAGCAGCTTGATCCAGCGCCGCTCCTACAATGAGCAGTTCTTC
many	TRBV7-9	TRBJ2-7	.	CASSDISPVPKSYEQYF	TGTGCCAGCAGCGACATTTCCCCAGTTCCCAAATCCTACGAGCAGTACTTC
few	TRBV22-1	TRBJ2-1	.	CPGSLSTGINEQFF	TGTCCTGGGAGCTTATCGACAGGGATCAATGAGCAGTTCTTC
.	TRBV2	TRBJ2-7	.	CASSETFAAYEQYF	TGTGCCAGCAGTGAGACCTTTGCGGCCTACGAGCAGTACTTC